One sample yielded the 22 T cell receptor beta chains listed below, sequenced in a study of cytomegalovirus exposure and HLA in healthy donors (dated by TCRdb to 2016 to 2017). To prepare the library, the immunoSEQ multiplex PCR assay was applied. The multiplex PCR relied on a mix of 60 forward primers for TCR Vbeta segments and 13 reverse primers for TCR Jbeta segments. The clones in this table, taken by TCRdb from immuneACCESS, are in-frame only. Not every clone is retained; where verified, under half of the shortfall comes from an unresolved V gene, and the cause of the rest is unknown. Here the sample has approximately 190,000 clones; roughly four fifths occur a single time. The top ten constitute about 0.092% of the sample. The sample consisted of PBMCs. Receptor source: a boy aged 2-9 years in good health and CMV-seronegative.

The chain recombines TRBV4-1 with TRBJ1-1, with 7 bases identical to TRBD1. The germline CDR1 and CDR2 sequences are MGHRA and YSYEKL. V shed 2 bases and J 3 bases; nucleotides not matched to a gene: 9. The CDR3 spans 16 residues. As DNA, the CDR3 is TGCGCCAGCAGCCAACCGCGACAGGGTAGGGACACTGAAGCTTTCTTT. Its translation: CASSQPRQGRDTEAFF.

The chain couples TRBV11-2 to TRBJ2-3; no clear D gene. With 1 base removed from V and 2 bases from J, the gap between germline ends came to 7 bases. CDR1 is SGHAT and CDR2 is FQNNGV in the germline V gene. This CDR3 is 14 amino acids long. For the CDR3, the DNA is TGTGCCAGCAGCTTAGCCCCTTACACAGATACGCAGTATTTT. This encodes CASSLAPYTDTQYF.

The chain carries TRBV6-6 and TRBJ2-2; 9 nucleotides agree with TRBD2. The CDR3 has 16 amino acids. With V trimmed by 11 bases and J by 0 bases, 10 bases remained unmatched. Germline V gene data show CDR1 as MNHNY and CDR2 as SVGAGI (reference sequence). CDR3 DNA: TGTGCCGGCACCTTAAGGACTAGCGCGAACACCGGGGAGCTGTTTTTT. Translating it yields CAGTLRTSANTGELFF.

The chain joins TRBV2 to TRBJ1-3; no clear D. Trimming pared 5 bases from V and 0 bases from J, leaving 8 bases between. This CDR3 has 14 residues. Germline loops: CDR1 SNHLY, CDR2 FYNNEI. CDR3 protein: CASSYIPSGNTIYF. As DNA, the CDR3 is TGTGCCAGCAGTTACATCCCCTCTGGAAACACCATATATTTT. Based on the CDR3 plus reference TRBV2 and TRBJ1-3, the full variable domain is EPEVTQTPSHQVTQMGQEVILRCVPISNHLYFYWYRQILGQKVEFLVSFYNNEISEKSEIFDDQFSVERPDGSNFTLKIRSTKLEDSAMYFCASSYIPSGNTIYFGEGSWLTVV.

V and J are TRBV2 and TRBJ1-2; D might be TRBD1 (6 bases). The CDR3 runs to 15 residues. V was cut by 6 bases and J by 3 bases, with 17 bases left in between. Germline values: CDR1 SNHLY, CDR2 FYNNEI. The CDR3 reads CASSARTATYYGYTF. The CDR3, as DNA: TGTGCCAGCAGCGCTAGGACAGCGACTTACTATGGCTACACCTTC.

This chain uses TRBV7-9 with TRBJ1-3, with D possibly being TRBD1 (6 bases). The CDR3 is 16 residues long. Germline values: CDR1 SEHNR, CDR2 FQNEAQ (reference sequence). V gave up 5 bases and J gave up 0 bases, with 14 bases separating them. The CDR3 loop reads CASSPHFRGSGNTIYF. The CDR3 DNA follows: TGTGCCAGCAGCCCCCATTTCAGGGGCTCTGGAAACACCATATATTTT.

V and J are TRBV2 and TRBJ1-2, with D perhaps matching TRBD1 (6 bases). V lost 7 bases to trimming and J lost 5 bases, with 14 bases between them. Germline CDR1 reads SNHLY; CDR2 reads FYNNEI. CDR3 size: 13 residues. CDR3: CASKSDSPYGYTF. The CDR3, as DNA: TGTGCCAGCAAGTCGGACAGTCCTTATGGCTACACCTTC.

This chain links TRBV30 with TRBJ1-6; D gene uncertain. The CDR3 loop spans 12 amino acids. Germline V lookup: CDR1 GTSNPN, CDR2 SVGIG (reference sequence). The germline V and J ends were trimmed by 1 base and 9 bases, with 7 bases remaining between them. This CDR3 reads CAWSGLSSPLHF. Written as DNA, the CDR3 is TGTGCCTGGAGTGGCCTCAGTTCACCCCTCCACTTT.

This clone was seen a handful of times. The V gene is TRBV5-6, the J gene TRBJ2-7, with D unresolved. The CDR3 spans 14 residues. The V and J ends lost 1 base and 7 bases respectively, with 15 bases between them. Germline V gives CDR1 SGHDT, CDR2 YYEEEE. DNA for the CDR3: TGTGCCAGCAGCTTGCAACTGAGGCGTTGGGAGCAGTACTTC. As protein: CASSLQLRRWEQYF.

Here the CDR3 DNA reads TGCGCCAGCAGCTTGGCCGTAAACACCTATGGCTACACCTTC. This encodes CASSLAVNTYGYTF. V is TRBV5-1 and J is TRBJ1-2, with D hard to call. The CDR3 extends over 14 amino acids. CDR1 and CDR2 (germline): SGHRS, YFSETQ. Trimming shortened V by 0 bases and J by 4 bases, and 10 bases separated the two germline ends.

CDR3 sequence (DNA): TGTGCCAGCAGCCTCAACAGCTCTGGGGCCAACGTCCTGACTTTC. Protein product: CASSLNSSGANVLTF. The J gene is TRBJ2-6, the V gene TRBV21-1; TRBD1 is the table's D call, not checked against the DNA. TRBV21-1 counts as a pseudogene. The CDR3 contains 15 residues.

The CDR3 loop reads CASSSQGGTGNNEQFF. The DNA of the CDR3 is TGTGCCAGCAGCTCACAAGGGGGGACAGGGAACAATGAGCAGTTCTTC. The V and J genes are TRBV11-2 and TRBJ2-1; 9 bases agree with TRBD1. The germline V gene has CDR1 SGHAT and CDR2 FQNNGV. After removal of 4 bases from V and 5 bases from J, the junction contained 9 bases not matched to a gene. The CDR3 runs 16 residues.

The V call is TRBV19, the J call TRBJ1-6; no reliable D call. The ends were cut back, 7 bases at V and 8 bases at J, with 3 bases in the middle. Germline V CDR1 and CDR2: LNHDA, SQIVND (reference sequence). The CDR3 is 10 amino acids. The CDR3 loop reads CASTDSPLHF. The DNA for the CDR3 is TGTGCCAGTACAGATTCACCCCTCCACTTT.

The chain employs TRBV4-3 and TRBJ2-7, with D perhaps matching TRBD2 (5 bases). The CDR3 has 16 residues. V dropped 0 bases and J dropped 3 bases, with 15 bases sitting between them. CDR1 and CDR2 (germline): LGHNA, YSLEER. DNA of the CDR3: TGCGCCAGCAGCCAAGATCCGATGGGGAGCCGCTACGAGCAGTACTTC. This codes for CASSQDPMGSRYEQYF.

This clone was observed once. The chain recombines TRBV13 with TRBJ1-1, with 8 bases aligning to TRBD1. Germline V gene lookup returns CDR1 PRHDT and CDR2 FYEKMQ (reference sequence). Trimming cost V 3 bases and J 3 bases; bases outside gene matches: 9. CDR3 length: 16 residues. The CDR3 is CASSFSGGDGDTEAFF. The CDR3 DNA reads TGTGCCAGCAGCTTCTCAGGGGGCGATGGGGACACTGAAGCTTTCTTT.

The CDR3 sequence is CASSERFPPEPQHF. CDR3 DNA: TGTGCCAGCAGTGAACGGTTTCCCCCCGAGCCCCAGCATTTT. The J gene is TRBJ1-5, the V gene TRBV2, with unresolved D. CDR1 and CDR2 from the germline V gene are SNHLY and FYNNEI. The length of the CDR3 is 14 residues. V lost 2 bases and J lost 8, with 13 bases in between.

The chain combines TRBV7-2 with TRBJ2-3, with a possible D match to TRBD1 (6 bases). V lost 1 base and J lost 14, with 13 bases in between. The CDR3 is made up of 12 amino acids. Per germline, CDR1 SGHTA and CDR2 FQGNSA. In DNA, the CDR3 is TGTGCCAGCAGCTTAGTACCAGGGGAGTTGTATTTT. Protein: CASSLVPGELYF. Full variable domain (outside the CDR3, taken from reference TRBV7-2 and TRBJ2-3): GAGVSQSPSNKVTEKGKDVELRCDPISGHTALYWYRQSLGQGLEFLIYFQGNSAPDKSGLPSDRFSAERTGGSVSTLTIQRTQQEDSAVYLCASSLVPGELYFGPGTRLTVL.

The chain uses TRBV4-1 and TRBJ2-7; D may be TRBD2 (5 bases). The V end was cut by 2 bases, the J end by 4 bases, with 27 bases between. This CDR3 is built from 19 residues. Germline V lookup: CDR1 MGHRA, CDR2 YSYEKL. The CDR3 DNA is TGCGCCAGCAGCCAAAAGGATAAAGGGCAGAGCGGACGCCGATACGAGCAGTACTTC. Its translation: CASSQKDKGQSGRRYEQYF.

The rearrangement links TRBV4-2 to TRBJ2-3; D gene unclear. The germline V gene encodes CDR1 LGHNA and CDR2 YNFKEQ. Trimming took 1 base from V and 1 from J, leaving 12 bases between them. The CDR3 loop spans 16 amino acids. CDR3 DNA: TGTGCCAGCAGCCAAGGACGCCGACGGGGCACAGATACGCAGTATTTT. It translates to CASSQGRRRGTDTQYF.

The chain couples TRBV2 to TRBJ1-5, with 7 positions matching TRBD1. The CDR3 loop spans 14 amino acids. Trimming removed 6 bases from V and 4 bases from J; junction bases left unmatched: 6. Germline V lookup: CDR1 SNHLY, CDR2 FYNNEI. This CDR3 is CASSRTGVNQPQHF. The DNA for the CDR3 is TGTGCCAGCAGCCGAACAGGGGTTAATCAGCCCCAGCATTTT.

The chain recombines TRBV4-3 with TRBJ1-1; perhaps TRBD1 as D (5 bases). CDR3 length: 14 amino acids. Germline CDR1 LGHNA, CDR2 YSLEER. V was pared by 4 bases and J by 6 bases, with 15 bases between. The CDR3 DNA sequence: TGCGCCAGCAGCCCAACGGGACTCCAGGCTGAAGCTTTCTTT. Translation gives CASSPTGLQAEAFF.

The V and J genes are TRBV27 and TRBJ2-3; D not certain. This CDR3 comprises 13 residues. V lost 3 bases, J lost 3 bases, and 7 bases lay in between. Germline V CDR1 and CDR2: MNHEY, SMNVEV (reference sequence). The CDR3 DNA is TGTGCCAGCAGTTTCCAGTTAACAGATACGCAGTATTTT. Encoded protein: CASSFQLTDTQYF.